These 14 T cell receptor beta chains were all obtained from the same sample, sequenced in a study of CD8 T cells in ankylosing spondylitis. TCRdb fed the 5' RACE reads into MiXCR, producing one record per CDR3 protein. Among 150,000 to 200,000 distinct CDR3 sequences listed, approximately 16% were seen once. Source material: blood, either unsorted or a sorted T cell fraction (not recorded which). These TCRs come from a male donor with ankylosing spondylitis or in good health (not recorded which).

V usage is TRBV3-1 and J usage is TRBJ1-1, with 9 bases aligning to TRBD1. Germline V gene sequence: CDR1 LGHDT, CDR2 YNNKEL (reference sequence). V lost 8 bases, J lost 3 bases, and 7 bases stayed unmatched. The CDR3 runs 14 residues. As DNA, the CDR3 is TGTGCCAGCTCGAAACGGGACAGGGACACTGAAGCTTTCTTT. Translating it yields CASSKRDRDTEAFF. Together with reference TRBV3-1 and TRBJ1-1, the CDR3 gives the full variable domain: DTAVSQTPKYLVTQMGNDKSIKCEQNLGHDTMYWYKQDSKKFLKIMFSYNNKELIINETVPNRFSPKSPDKAHLNLHINSLELGDSAVYFCASSKRDRDTEAFFGQGTRLTVV.

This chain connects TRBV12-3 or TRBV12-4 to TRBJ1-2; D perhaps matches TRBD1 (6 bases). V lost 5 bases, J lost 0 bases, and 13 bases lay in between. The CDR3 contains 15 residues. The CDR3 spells CASSGRGQPNYGYTF. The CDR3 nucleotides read TGTGCCAGCAGTGGCCGAGGACAGCCTAACTATGGCTACACCTTC.

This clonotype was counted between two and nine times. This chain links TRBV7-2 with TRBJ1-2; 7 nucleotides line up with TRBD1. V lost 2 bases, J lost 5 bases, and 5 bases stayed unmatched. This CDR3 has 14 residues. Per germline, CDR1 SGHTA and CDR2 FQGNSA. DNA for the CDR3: TGTGCCAGCAGCTTATCCGGGACAGCATATGGCTACACCTTC. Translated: CASSLSGTAYGYTF.

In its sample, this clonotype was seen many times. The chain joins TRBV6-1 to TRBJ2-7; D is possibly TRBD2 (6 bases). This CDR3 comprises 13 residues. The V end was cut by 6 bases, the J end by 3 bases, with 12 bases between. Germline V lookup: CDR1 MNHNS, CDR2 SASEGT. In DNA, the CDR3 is TGTGCCAGCAGACCTAACGGGGGCTACGAGCAGTACTTC. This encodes CASRPNGGYEQYF.

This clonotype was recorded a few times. Written as DNA, the CDR3 is TGCAGCGTTCCCCTGACCTACAGCTCTGAAGCTTTCTTT. Encoded protein: CSVPLTYSSEAFF. The gene calls are TRBV29-1 and TRBJ1-1, with unresolved D. Per the germline V gene, CDR1 is SQVTM and CDR2 is ANQGSEA. The V end lost 5 bases, the J end lost 6 bases, and 16 bases lay between the germline ends. The CDR3 length is 13 residues.

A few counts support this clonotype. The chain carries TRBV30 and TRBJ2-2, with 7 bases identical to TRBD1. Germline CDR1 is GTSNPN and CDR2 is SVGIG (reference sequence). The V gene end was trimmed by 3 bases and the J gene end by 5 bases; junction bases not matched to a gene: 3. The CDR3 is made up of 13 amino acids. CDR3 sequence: CAWSQQGTGELFF. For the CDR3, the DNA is TGTGCCTGGAGCCAACAGGGGACCGGGGAGCTGTTTTTT.

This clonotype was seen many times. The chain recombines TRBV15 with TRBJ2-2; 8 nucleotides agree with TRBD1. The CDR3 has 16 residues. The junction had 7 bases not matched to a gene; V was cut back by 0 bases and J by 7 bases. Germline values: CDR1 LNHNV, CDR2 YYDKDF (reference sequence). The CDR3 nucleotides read TGTGCCACCAGCAGAGATTTGCAGGGGGCGGGCGGGGAGCTGTTTTTT. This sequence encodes CATSRDLQGAGGELFF. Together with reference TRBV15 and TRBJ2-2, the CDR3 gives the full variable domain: DAMVIQNPRYQVTQFGKPVTLSCSQTLNHNVMYWYQQKSSQAPKLLFHYYDKDFNNEADTPDNFQSRRPNTSFCFLDIRSPGLGDTAMYLCATSRDLQGAGGELFFGEGSRLTVL.

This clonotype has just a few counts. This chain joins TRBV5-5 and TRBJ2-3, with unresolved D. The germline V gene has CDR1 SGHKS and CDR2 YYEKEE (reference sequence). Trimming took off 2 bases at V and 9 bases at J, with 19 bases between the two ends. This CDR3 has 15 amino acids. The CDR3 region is CASSFGDQQRVTQYF. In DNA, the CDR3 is TGTGCCAGCAGCTTTGGCGACCAGCAACGGGTGACGCAGTATTTT.

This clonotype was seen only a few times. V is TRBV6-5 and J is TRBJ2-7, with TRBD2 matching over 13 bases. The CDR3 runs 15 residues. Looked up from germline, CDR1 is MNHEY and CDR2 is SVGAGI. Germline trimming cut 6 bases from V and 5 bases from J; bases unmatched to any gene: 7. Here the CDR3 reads CASSRPGLAGNEQYF. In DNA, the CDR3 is TGTGCCAGCAGCCGACCGGGACTAGCGGGAAACGAGCAGTACTTC.

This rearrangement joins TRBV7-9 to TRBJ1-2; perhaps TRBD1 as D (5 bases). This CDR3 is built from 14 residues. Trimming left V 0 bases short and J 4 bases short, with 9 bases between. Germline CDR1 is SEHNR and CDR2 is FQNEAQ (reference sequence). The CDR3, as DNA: TGTGCCAGCAGCTTAGCGGTGACAGTCTATGGCTACACCTTC. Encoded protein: CASSLAVTVYGYTF.

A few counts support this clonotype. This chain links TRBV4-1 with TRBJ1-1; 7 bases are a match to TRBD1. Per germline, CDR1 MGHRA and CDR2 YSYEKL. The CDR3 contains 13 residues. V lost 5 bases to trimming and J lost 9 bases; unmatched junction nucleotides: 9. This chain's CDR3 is CASSSTGTAKAFF. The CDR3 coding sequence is TGCGCCAGCAGCTCAACCGGGACAGCAAAAGCTTTCTTT.

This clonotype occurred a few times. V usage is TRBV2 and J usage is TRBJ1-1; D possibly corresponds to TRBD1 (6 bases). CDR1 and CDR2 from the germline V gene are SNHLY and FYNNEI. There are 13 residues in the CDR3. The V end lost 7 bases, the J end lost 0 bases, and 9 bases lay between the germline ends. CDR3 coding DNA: TGTGCCAGCATGAGGGACATGAACACTGAAGCTTTCTTT. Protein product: CASMRDMNTEAFF.

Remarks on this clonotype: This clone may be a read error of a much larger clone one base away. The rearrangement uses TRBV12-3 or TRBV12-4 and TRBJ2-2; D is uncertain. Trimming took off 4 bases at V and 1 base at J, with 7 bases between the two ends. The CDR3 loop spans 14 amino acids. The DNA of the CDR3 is TGTGCCAGCAGTTCCCTACTGAACACCGGGGAGCTGTTTTTT. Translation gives CASSSLLNTGELFF.

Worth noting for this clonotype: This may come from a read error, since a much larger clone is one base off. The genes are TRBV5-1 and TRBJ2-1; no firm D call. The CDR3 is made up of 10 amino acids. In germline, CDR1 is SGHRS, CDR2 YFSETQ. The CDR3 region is CASSLNAQFF. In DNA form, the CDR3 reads TGCGCCAGCAGCCTCAATGCGCAGTTCTTC. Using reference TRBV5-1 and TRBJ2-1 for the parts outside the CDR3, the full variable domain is KAGVTQTPRYLIKTRGQQVTLSCSPISGHRSVSWYQQTPGQGLQFLFEYFSETQRNKGNFPGRFSGRQFSNSRSEMNVSTLELGDSALYLCASSLNAQFFGPGTRLTVL.